The clone carrying this T cell receptor (beta chain) was counted many times. Its cognate antigen is unknown. This sample stems from a study of molecular identifiers for immune sequencing clone quantification. Study-wide points: Clones above 20 RNA copies contained over 98% of effector molecules and under 1% of naive molecules.

V trimming: 0 bases; J trimming: 2 bases; junction bases outside the gene matches: 3. The CDR3 totals 17 residues. Germline V lookup: CDR1 KGHDR, CDR2 SFDVKD. TCRdb reprocessed the PCR reads via MiXCR and lists one record per CDR3 protein. Here the sample spans about 65,000 distinct CDR3 sequences, around a sixth being singletons. The naive CD8 libraries originated from between roughly 18,000 and 1,100,000 sorted cells and drew on 10%, 30% or 50% RNA. The TCR sequence derives from a human donor in good health. Some libraries in this study had Jurkat cell RNA spiked in. Sequencing used naive CD8+ T cells from blood, with Jurkat cell RNA spiked in. Regarding subset: FACS-sorted CD8+CD4-CCR7+CD45RA+ naive T cells. This rearrangement joins TRBV24-1 to TRBJ2-3; 11 positions agree with TRBD2. CDR3 protein: CATSDLTSGSNTDTQYF. The CDR3 coding sequence is TGTGCCACCAGTGATTTGACTAGCGGGAGTAACACAGATACGCAGTATTTT.